This is a list of T cell receptor beta chains from one sample in a study of siplizumab effects on memory and regulatory T cells. This table comes from immunoSEQ multiplex PCR, and its TCRdb copy is limited to in-frame clones, with some not included. The sample yields about 100,000 clones, 94% seen once. Sequenced: non-Treg CD4+ T cells sorted from blood. These receptors were collected from a human donor in good health. CDR3s include the opening cysteine and the closing phenylalanine or tryptophan. A D gene is named only where the DNA matches it firmly. Only part of the rows carry a size: once, few, many, or a class if the clone is expanded.

j_call clone_size d_call v_call cdr3_nt cdr3_aa
TRBJ1-4 . . TRBV27 TGTGCCAGCGGATCCCCGTTGCGTTTTACTAATGAAAAACTGTTTTTT CASGSPLRFTNEKLFF
TRBJ2-2 . TRBD2 TRBV5-1 TGCGCCAGCAGCCGACCTAAGACTAGCGGAATGAACACCGGGGAGCTGTTTTTT CASSRPKTSGMNTGELFF
TRBJ2-3 once . TRBV5-1 TGCGCCAGCAGCTCAGGACTAAACACAGATACGCAGTATTTT CASSSGLNTDTQYF
TRBJ2-3 . TRBD2 TRBV9 TGTGCCAGCAGCGTAGCGGGAGGAAGCACAGATACGCAGTATTTT CASSVAGGSTDTQYF
TRBJ2-5 . TRBD2 TRBV11-3 TGTGCCAGCAGCCCCGGGGTAGCGGGAGCAGAAGAGACCCAGTACTTC CASSPGVAGAEETQYF
TRBJ2-7 once . TRBV5-1 TGCGCCAGCAGCTCGCAACCGGGACTTCAGACCTACGAGCAGTACTTC CASSSQPGLQTYEQYF
TRBJ1-2 . TRBD1 TRBV7-9 TGTGCCAGCAGCTCCCTCGACAGGGGGCGGTCTGGCTACACCTTC CASSSLDRGRSGYTF
TRBJ1-2 . TRBD1 TRBV6-6 TGTGCCAGCAGTTTAGACAGGGAAGGCTATGGCTACACCTTC CASSLDREGYGYTF
TRBJ2-7 . . TRBV14 TGTGCCAGCAGCCAAGACGAGATCTCCTACGAGCAGTACTTC CASSQDEISYEQYF
TRBJ2-3 . . TRBV9 TGTGCCAGCAGCGTAGGGGGGATTAGCACAGATACGCAGTATTTT CASSVGGISTDTQYF
TRBJ2-7 . TRBD2 TRBV27 TGTGCCAGCAGTTTTAGTAGCGGGAGGGCCCCCCGCGAGCAGTACTTC CASSFSSGRAPREQYF
TRBJ2-3 . . TRBV5-1 TGCGCCAGCAGCTTGGACTGGGCGAGGGATACGCAGTATTTT CASSLDWARDTQYF
TRBJ1-5 . . TRBV29-1 TGCAGCGTTTTGGAGCTCAATGGTGGGCCCCAGCATTTT CSVLELNGGPQHF
TRBJ2-3 . . TRBV19 TGTGCCAGTAGTATGAGTTCAGGGGGGGAGACGACGCAGTATTTT CASSMSSGGETTQYF
TRBJ2-3 . TRBD2 TRBV7-9 TGTGCCAGCAGCGCAGGGACTAGCGGGGGCACAGATACGCAGTATTTT CASSAGTSGGTDTQYF
TRBJ1-2 once . TRBV29-1 TGCAGCGTTGACGCGGCTAACTATGGCTACACCTTC CSVDAANYGYTF
TRBJ2-5 . . TRBV6-6 TGTGCCAGCAGTTACTCGTGGTCAGGATATGGGACCCAGTACTTC CASSYSWSGYGTQYF
TRBJ1-5 . . TRBV7-6 TGTGCCAGCAGCTCGCTTGGGGTTCCACGACTTATGAAAAACGAGCCCCAGCATTTT CASSSLGVPRLMKNEPQHF
TRBJ2-2 . . TRBV7-2 TGTGCCAGCAGCTTTGTCACTACCGGGGAGCTGTTTTTT CASSFVTTGELFF
TRBJ2-7 . . TRBV2 TGTGCCAGCAGTTTGAGGCGGGGCTACGAGCAGTACTTC CASSLRRGYEQYF
TRBJ2-2 . TRBD2 TRBV5-1 TGCGCCAGCAGCGATCGGACTAGCGGAACGAACACCGGGGAGCTGTTTTTT CASSDRTSGTNTGELFF
TRBJ1-1 . . TRBV19 TGTGCCAGTATAGGTCCCGGGAACACTGAAGCTTTCTTT CASIGPGNTEAFF
TRBJ1-2 . TRBD1 TRBV30 TGTGCCTGGAGGGACAGGGGCAACTATGGCTACACCTTC CAWRDRGNYGYTF
TRBJ1-5 once . TRBV19 TGTGCCAGTAGTATAGCCAGGAATAGCAATCAGCCCCAGCATTTT CASSIARNSNQPQHF
TRBJ2-1 . . TRBV5-1 TGCGCCAGCAGCTTAGAATGGGGTTTCCATGAGCAGTTCTTC CASSLEWGFHEQFF
TRBJ1-2 few . TRBV2 TGTGCCAGCAGTAGAGATGACTATGGCTACACCTTC CASSRDDYGYTF
TRBJ1-1 . TRBD1 TRBV19 TGTGCCAGTAGCCAATTACAGGGGTATGAGGAAGCTTTCTTT CASSQLQGYEEAFF